These 23 T cell receptor beta chains originate from one sample sequenced in a study of T cell responses to AZD1222 COVID-19 vaccine. The method was immunoSEQ multiplex PCR; TCRdb's version includes in-frame clones alone and lacks a portion of them. The sample includes approximately 35,000 clones, 85% to 90% seen only once; the top ten take around 10%. The sequencing here drew on peripheral blood, taken 28 days after the second AZD1222 dose. These receptor sequences come from an adult who received the AZD1222 COVID-19 vaccine.

This chain uses TRBV6-5 with TRBJ1-3; D is undetermined. Per the germline V gene, CDR1 is MNHEY and CDR2 is SVGAGI. CDR3 length: 15 amino acids. Trimming pared 5 bases from V and 0 bases from J, leaving 11 bases between. CDR3 in DNA: TGTGCCAGCAGTAGACGCTCCTTCTCTGGAAACACCATATATTTT. Its protein is CASSRRSFSGNTIYF.

The chain links TRBV6-2 or TRBV6-3 to TRBJ1-1; D remains ambiguous. This CDR3 region has 14 residues. V lost 5 bases, J lost 3 bases, and 13 bases lay in between. The germline V gene encodes CDR1 MNHEY and CDR2 SVGEGT. This CDR3 is CASSGNWRDTEAFF. DNA of the CDR3: TGTGCCAGCAGTGGGAACTGGAGGGACACTGAAGCTTTCTTT.

This clone showed up just a few times. The rearrangement uses TRBV6-5 and TRBJ1-4; tentatively, D is TRBD1 (6 bases). V dropped 5 bases and J dropped 11 bases, with 18 bases sitting between them. This CDR3 is built from 14 residues. The germline CDR1 and CDR2 sequences are MNHEY and SVGAGI. The CDR3 DNA sequence: TGTGCCAGCAGTAGGGGGACTCAAGGTTCCAAACTGTTTTTT. It is translated as CASSRGTQGSKLFF.

The chain links TRBV14 to TRBJ1-6; D is unresolved. Between the trimmed V and J ends, which lost 0 bases and 10 bases, there was a span of 10 bases. CDR3 size: 14 residues. Looked up from germline, CDR1 is SGHDN and CDR2 is FVKESK. The CDR3 here is CASSQDRAQSPLHF. CDR3 DNA sequence: TGTGCCAGCAGCCAAGATAGGGCACAGTCACCCCTCCACTTT.

The chain uses TRBV5-1 and TRBJ2-7, with D tentatively TRBD2 (5 bases). The CDR3 consists of 13 residues. Germline V gene lookup returns CDR1 SGHRS and CDR2 YFSETQ. V was trimmed by 2 bases and J by 6 bases, leaving 12 bases between them. CDR3: CASSFEGSGEQYF. The CDR3 DNA follows: TGCGCCAGCAGCTTCGAGGGTAGTGGCGAGCAGTACTTC.

The gene calls are TRBV20-1 and TRBJ2-5; D gene ambiguous. This CDR3 has 11 residues. V was shortened by 6 bases and J by 4 bases, with 9 bases between the two germline ends. Germline V gene sequence: CDR1 DFQATT, CDR2 SNEGSKA (reference sequence). Written as DNA, the CDR3 is TGCAGTGCAGAGGTAATAGAGACCCAGTACTTC. This gives the protein CSAEVIETQYF.

V is TRBV7-2 and J is TRBJ2-1; D is tentatively TRBD1 or TRBD2 (7 bases each). V was shortened by 5 bases and J by 4 bases, with 18 bases between the two germline ends. The CDR3 covers 16 residues. Germline V gene sequence: CDR1 SGHTA, CDR2 FQGNSA. CDR3 sequence (DNA): TGTGCCAGCAGCCCAGGGGGGGCAGGGGGTTACAATGAGCAGTTCTTC. This translates into CASSPGGAGGYNEQFF.

The chain carries TRBV5-1 and TRBJ2-7; 10 positions match TRBD2. The CDR3 contains 16 residues. Germline V CDR1 and CDR2: SGHRS, YFSETQ. V shed 0 bases, J shed 5 bases, and the junction held 8 bases outside the gene matches. The CDR3 nucleotides read TGCGCCAGCAGCTTGGAACTAGCGGGGAAATTGGACGAGCAGTACTTC. Protein product: CASSLELAGKLDEQYF.

This clone was counted a single time. V and J are TRBV12-3 or TRBV12-4 and TRBJ1-6; D possibly corresponds to TRBD1 (6 bases). CDR3 length: 13 residues. V was trimmed by 7 bases and J by 3 bases, leaving 7 bases between them. The CDR3 is CASKGGYNSPLHF. The CDR3 DNA reads TGTGCCAGCAAGGGGGGCTATAATTCACCCCTCCACTTT.

This rearrangement joins TRBV24-1 to TRBJ2-5, with 9 nucleotides matching TRBD2. After removal of 0 bases from V and 4 bases from J, the junction contained 2 bases not matched to a gene. This CDR3 has 15 amino acids. Germline V gene data show CDR1 as KGHDR and CDR2 as SFDVKD. Written as DNA, the CDR3 is TGTGCCACCAGTGATTTGGCGGGAGGGGGAGAGACCCAGTACTTC. Its translation is CATSDLAGGGETQYF.

The rearrangement uses TRBV29-1 and TRBJ2-5; D might be TRBD1 or TRBD2, each matching 5 bases. The CDR3 is made up of 12 amino acids. V dropped 8 bases and J dropped 5 bases, with 15 bases sitting between them. Germline V lookup: CDR1 SQVTM, CDR2 ANQGSEA. CDR3 coding DNA: TGCAGCCTCCGACGGGGCTCCGAGACCCAGTACTTC. It codes for CSLRRGSETQYF.

V is TRBV19 and J is TRBJ1-3; 7 bases agree with TRBD1. The CDR3 spans 14 residues. The junction had 6 bases not matched to a gene; V was cut back by 6 bases and J by 4 bases. Germline assignment: CDR1 LNHDA and CDR2 SQIVND (reference sequence). CDR3 nucleotide sequence: TGTGCCAGTAGCCCAACAGGGGCCGGAAACACCATATATTTT. It codes for CASSPTGAGNTIYF.

This clone is a singleton in its sample. This chain joins TRBV3-1 (or the pseudogene TRBV3-2) and TRBJ2-3; 7 bases match TRBD2. Germline CDR1 and CDR2: LGHDT and YNNKEL (reference sequence). V lost 2 bases and J lost 5; bases outside the gene matches: 7. CDR3 length equals 15 residues. CDR3 in amino acids: CASSQYRTREDTQYF. CDR3 sequence (DNA): TGTGCCAGCAGCCAATATCGGACTAGGGAAGATACGCAGTATTTT.

The J gene is TRBJ1-1, the V gene TRBV11-1; TRBD1 matches 7 bases. Trimming removed 1 base from V and 8 bases from J; junction bases left unmatched: 4. Germline CDR1 reads SGHAT; CDR2 reads FQDESV (reference sequence). The CDR3 covers 13 residues. CDR3 protein: CASSLEMGQEAFF. The CDR3 region has the DNA TGTGCCAGCAGCTTAGAAATGGGACAGGAAGCTTTCTTT.

The J gene is TRBJ2-6, the V gene TRBV3-1 (or the pseudogene TRBV3-2); D is undetermined. The V end lost 0 bases, the J end lost 0 bases, and 3 bases lay between the germline ends. This CDR3 has 15 amino acids. Germline V lookup: CDR1 LGHDT, CDR2 YNNKEL (reference sequence). The CDR3 nucleotides are TGTGCCAGCAGCCAAGATAACTCTGGGGCCAACGTCCTGACTTTC. Protein sequence: CASSQDNSGANVLTF.

This rearrangement joins TRBV3-1 (or the pseudogene TRBV3-2) to TRBJ2-7; 10 positions match TRBD1. Germline V gene sequence: CDR1 LGHDT, CDR2 YNNKEL (reference sequence). J lost 2 bases, V lost 1 base, and 2 bases had no gene match. CDR3 length: 15 residues. The chain's CDR3 is CASSQAGTGAYEQYF. CDR3 nucleotides: TGTGCCAGCAGCCAAGCCGGGACAGGGGCCTACGAGCAGTACTTC.

The rearrangement joins TRBV24-1 to TRBJ2-7; D is ambiguous. V was pared by 2 bases and J by 2 bases, with 9 bases between. Per germline, CDR1 KGHDR and CDR2 SFDVKD. The length of the CDR3 is 14 residues. CDR3 in amino acids: CATSDSGRAYEQYF. CDR3 in DNA: TGTGCCACCAGTGATTCCGGACGGGCCTACGAGCAGTACTTC.

The CDR3 loop reads CASSLRLTDTQYF. The CDR3 DNA follows: TGTGCCAGCAGTTTACGCCTGACAGATACGCAGTATTTT. The chain recombines TRBV12-3 or TRBV12-4 with TRBJ2-3, with unresolved D. The length of the CDR3 is 13 residues. Trimming pared 2 bases from V and 3 bases from J, leaving 6 bases between.

This sequence joins TRBV5-5 and TRBJ1-5; D gene unclear. V dropped 0 bases and J dropped 9 bases, with 10 bases sitting between them. Germline lookup yields CDR1 SGHKS and CDR2 YYEKEE (reference sequence). The CDR3 extends over 13 amino acids. The CDR3 DNA follows: TGTGCCAGCAGCTTGGTGGGTTTTACGCCCCAGCATTTT. Protein sequence: CASSLVGFTPQHF.

The CDR3 reads CASSLVGEQFF. In DNA, the CDR3 is TGTGCCAGCAGCTTAGTTGGAGAGCAGTTCTTC. This chain uses TRBV7-9 with TRBJ2-1, with unresolved D. This CDR3 is 11 amino acids long. Per germline, CDR1 SEHNR and CDR2 FQNEAQ (reference sequence). With 1 base removed from V and 10 bases from J, the gap between germline ends came to 5 bases.

The J gene is TRBJ1-4, the V gene TRBV7-8, with D hard to call. CDR1 is SGHVS, CDR2 FQNEAQ, per germline. V lost 3 bases and J lost 7, with 6 bases in between. The CDR3 is made up of 12 amino acids. CDR3 coding DNA: TGTGCCAGCAGCTTTCTCCCTGAAAAACTGTTTTTT. Translation gives CASSFLPEKLFF.

This chain connects TRBV29-1 to TRBJ2-5, with no clear D. Between the trimmed V and J ends, which lost 6 bases and 1 base, there was a span of 9 bases. Germline assignment: CDR1 SQVTM and CDR2 ANQGSEA. There are 12 residues in the CDR3. The CDR3 sequence is CSVKRAQETQYF. In DNA form, the CDR3 reads TGCAGCGTGAAAAGGGCCCAAGAGACCCAGTACTTC.

The V call is TRBV6-5, the J call TRBJ2-3; 13 nucleotides agree with TRBD2. Germline V gene lookup returns CDR1 MNHEY and CDR2 SVGAGI. CDR3 length: 15 amino acids. Unmatched junction bases numbered 6, after V lost 6 bases and J lost 6 bases. The chain's CDR3 is CASRTSGGFSDTQYF. Written as DNA, the CDR3 is TGTGCCAGCAGGACTAGCGGGGGGTTTAGTGATACGCAGTATTTT.